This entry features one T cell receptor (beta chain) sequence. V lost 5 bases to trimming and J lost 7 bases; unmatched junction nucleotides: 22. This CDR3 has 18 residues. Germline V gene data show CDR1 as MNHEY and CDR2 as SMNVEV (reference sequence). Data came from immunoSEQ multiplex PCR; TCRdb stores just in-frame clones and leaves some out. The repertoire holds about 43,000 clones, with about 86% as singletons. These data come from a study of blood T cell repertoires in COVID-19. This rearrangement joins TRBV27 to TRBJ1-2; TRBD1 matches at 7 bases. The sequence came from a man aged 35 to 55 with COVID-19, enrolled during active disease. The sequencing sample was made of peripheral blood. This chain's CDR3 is CASSPIAHRGLGSSGYTF. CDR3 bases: TGTGCCAGCAGTCCGATAGCTCACAGGGGTTTGGGGAGTAGTGGCTACACCTTC.